Listed below are T cell receptor beta chains from one sample, sequenced in a study of blood T cell repertoires in COVID-19. Sequenced by immunoSEQ multiplex PCR; TCRdb stores in-frame clones only, minus some. The sample lists over 130,000 clones, more than 65% occurring once. Sequences were obtained from peripheral blood. Receptors were obtained from a human donor in a cohort sampled during active COVID-19. Both conserved end residues are part of each CDR3. The order of the fields is CDR3 protein, CDR3 DNA, D gene, clone size, V gene, J gene. D genes are given only for firm matches. Only some rows state a clone size, as once, few, many or a class for expanded clones.

CASSQEEGRDTEAFF	TGTGCCAGCAGCCAAGAGGAAGGTCGGGACACTGAAGCTTTCTTT	.	once	TRBV4-2	TRBJ1-1
CASSPPRGTRPNNEQFF	TGTGCCAGCAGTCCACCCCGAGGGACTAGACCTAACAATGAGCAGTTCTTC	TRBD2	.	TRBV6-6	TRBJ2-1
CAISEWGLTRNNEQFF	TGTGCCATCAGTGAGTGGGGGCTAACCCGTAACAATGAGCAGTTCTTC	.	.	TRBV10-3	TRBJ2-1
CASRVAGGPMNEQFF	TGTGCCAGCAGGGTAGCGGGGGGGCCGATGAATGAGCAGTTCTTC	TRBD2	.	TRBV27	TRBJ2-1
CASSGQGAQPQHF	TGTGCCAGCAGCGGCCAGGGCGCACAGCCCCAGCATTTT	.	.	TRBV5-6	TRBJ1-5
CASSQDLSAGLQETQYF	TGTGCCAGCAGCCAAGATCTGTCGGCAGGTTTACAAGAGACCCAGTACTTC	.	.	TRBV3-1/TRBV3-2	TRBJ2-5
CAIRSDRGLETQYF	TGTGCCATCAGATCGGACAGGGGGTTAGAGACCCAGTACTTC	TRBD1	once	TRBV10-3	TRBJ2-5
CASSVASGGPGADTQYF	TGTGCCAGCAGCGTCGCTAGCGGGGGCCCCGGGGCAGATACGCAGTATTTT	TRBD2	.	TRBV9	TRBJ2-3
CASYLGQQYNEQFF	TGCGCCAGCTACCTAGGACAGCAATACAATGAGCAGTTCTTC	.	.	TRBV5-1	TRBJ2-1
CASRLTTYEQYF	TGTGCCAGCCGACTAACTACCTACGAGCAGTACTTC	.	.	TRBV6-5	TRBJ2-7
CASGSRGLNTEAFF	TGTGCTAGTGGATCTCGAGGCCTGAACACTGAAGCTTTCTTT	.	.	TRBV12-5	TRBJ1-1
CASSFGQENSPLHF	TGTGCCAGCAGCTTTGGACAGGAAAATTCACCCCTCCACTTT	TRBD1	.	TRBV11-1	TRBJ1-6
CASSPGTGSTDTQYF	TGCGCCAGCAGCCCCGGGACAGGAAGCACAGATACGCAGTATTTT	TRBD1	.	TRBV5-1	TRBJ2-3
CASKELAGSNTGELFF	TGTGCCAGCAAGGAACTAGCGGGTTCGAACACCGGGGAGCTGTTTTTT	TRBD2	.	TRBV27	TRBJ2-2
CASSGTGGDEKLFF	TGTGCCAGCAGCGGGACAGGGGGCGATGAAAAACTGTTTTTT	TRBD1	.	TRBV5-4	TRBJ1-4
CASTSSGGNYNEQFF	TGTGCCAGCACCTCTAGCGGGGGCAACTACAATGAGCAGTTCTTC	TRBD2	.	TRBV11-2	TRBJ2-1
CASSLDGRDGEKLFF	TGTGCCAGCAGCTTAGATGGCAGGGATGGTGAAAAACTGTTTTTT	.	.	TRBV11-2	TRBJ1-4
CASSDGYESTEAFF	TGTGCCAGTAGTGACGGGTATGAGAGCACTGAAGCTTTCTTT	.	.	TRBV19	TRBJ1-1
CASSESGNEQYF	TGTGCCAGCAGTGAATCGGGGAACGAGCAGTACTTC	.	.	TRBV2	TRBJ2-7
CATSDIRDRGRYEQFF	TGTGCCACCAGTGATATCCGGGACAGGGGGCGTTATGAGCAGTTCTTC	TRBD1	.	TRBV24-1	TRBJ2-1
CASSAQSLAGSGQYF	TGTGCCAGCAGCGCCCAAAGTCTGGCGGGTTCGGGGCAGTATTTT	.	.	TRBV7-2	TRBJ2-3
CASTPGQINYGYTF	TGTGCCAGCACCCCGGGACAGATTAACTATGGCTACACCTTC	TRBD1	.	TRBV28	TRBJ1-2